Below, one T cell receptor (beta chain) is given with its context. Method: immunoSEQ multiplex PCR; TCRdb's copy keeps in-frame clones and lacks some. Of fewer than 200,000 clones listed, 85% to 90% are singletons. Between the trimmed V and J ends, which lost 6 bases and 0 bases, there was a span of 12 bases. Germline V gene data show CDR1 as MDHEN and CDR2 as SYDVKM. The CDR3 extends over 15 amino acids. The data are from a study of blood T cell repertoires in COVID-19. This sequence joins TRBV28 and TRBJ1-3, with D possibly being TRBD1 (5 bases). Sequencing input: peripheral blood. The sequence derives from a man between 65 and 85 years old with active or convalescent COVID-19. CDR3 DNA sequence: TGTGCCAGCAGGGTGCGGGGGAACTCTGGAAACACCATATATTTT. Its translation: CASRVRGNSGNTIYF.